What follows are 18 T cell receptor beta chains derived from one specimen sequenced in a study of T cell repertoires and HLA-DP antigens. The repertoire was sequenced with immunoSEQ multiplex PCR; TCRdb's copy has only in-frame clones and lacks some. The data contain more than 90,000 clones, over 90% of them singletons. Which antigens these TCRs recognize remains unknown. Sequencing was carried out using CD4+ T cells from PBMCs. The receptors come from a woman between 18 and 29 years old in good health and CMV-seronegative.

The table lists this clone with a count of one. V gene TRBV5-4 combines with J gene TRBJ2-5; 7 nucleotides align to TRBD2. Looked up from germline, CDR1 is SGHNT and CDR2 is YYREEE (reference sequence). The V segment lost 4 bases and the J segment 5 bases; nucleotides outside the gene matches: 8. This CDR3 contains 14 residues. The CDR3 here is CASSLSGRAETQYF. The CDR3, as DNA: TGTGCCAGCAGCCTCTCGGGGAGGGCGGAGACCCAGTACTTC.

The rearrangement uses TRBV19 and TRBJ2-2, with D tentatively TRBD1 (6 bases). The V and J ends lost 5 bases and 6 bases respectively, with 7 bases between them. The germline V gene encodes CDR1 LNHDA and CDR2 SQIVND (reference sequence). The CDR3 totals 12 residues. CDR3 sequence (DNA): TGTGCCAGTAGTGGGGGCCCCGGGGAGCTGTTTTTT. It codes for CASSGGPGELFF.

The CDR3 region has the DNA TGCGCCAGCAGCCAAGGGGGGACACCCACAGATACGCAGTATTTT. Its translation is CASSQGGTPTDTQYF. The chain couples TRBV4-3 to TRBJ2-3; D is possibly TRBD1 (6 bases). Germline CDR1 and CDR2: LGHNA and YSLEER. The V end was cut by 1 base, the J end by 2 bases, with 10 bases between. The CDR3 extends over 15 amino acids.

The CDR3 loop is CASRTTGGTGNTIYF. The CDR3 DNA is TGTGCCAGCAGAACAACAGGGGGTACTGGAAACACCATATATTTT. The chain is built from TRBV6-5 and TRBJ1-3; 8 positions agree with TRBD1. This CDR3 is built from 15 residues. Germline CDR1 MNHEY, CDR2 SVGAGI. V shed 6 bases and J 2 bases; nucleotides not matched to a gene: 6.

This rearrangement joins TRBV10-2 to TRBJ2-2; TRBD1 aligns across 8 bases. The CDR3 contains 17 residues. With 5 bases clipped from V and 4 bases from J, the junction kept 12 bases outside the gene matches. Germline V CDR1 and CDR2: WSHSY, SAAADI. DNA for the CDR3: TGCGCCAGCAGTTTTCAAAACCCGGGACAGGCCACCGGGGAGCTGTTTTTT. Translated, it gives CASSFQNPGQATGELFF.

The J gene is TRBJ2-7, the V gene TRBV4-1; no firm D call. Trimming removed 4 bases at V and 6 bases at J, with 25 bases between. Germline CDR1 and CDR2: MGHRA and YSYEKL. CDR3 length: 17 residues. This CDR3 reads CASSPGRALSISSEQYV. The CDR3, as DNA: TGCGCCAGCAGCCCAGGTCGGGCACTGAGCATTTCAAGCGAGCAGTACGTC.

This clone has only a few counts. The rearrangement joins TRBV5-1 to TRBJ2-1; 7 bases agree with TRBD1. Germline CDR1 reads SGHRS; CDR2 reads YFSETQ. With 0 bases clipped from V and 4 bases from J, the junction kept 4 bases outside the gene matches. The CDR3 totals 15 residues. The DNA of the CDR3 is TGCGCCAGCAGCTTGGTGGGACAGCTTTACAATGAGCAGTTCTTC. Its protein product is CASSLVGQLYNEQFF.

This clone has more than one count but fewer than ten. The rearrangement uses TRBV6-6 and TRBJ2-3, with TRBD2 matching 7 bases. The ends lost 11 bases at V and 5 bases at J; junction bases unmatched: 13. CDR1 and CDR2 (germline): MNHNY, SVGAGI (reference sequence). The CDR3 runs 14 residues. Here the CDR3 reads CAGRTSEGGDTQYF. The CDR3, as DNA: TGTGCCGGCCGCACTAGCGAGGGAGGAGATACGCAGTATTTT.

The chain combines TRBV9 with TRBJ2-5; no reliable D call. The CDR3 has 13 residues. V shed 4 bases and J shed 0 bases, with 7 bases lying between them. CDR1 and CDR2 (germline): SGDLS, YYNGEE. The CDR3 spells CASSPGYQETQYF. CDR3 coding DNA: TGTGCCAGCAGCCCAGGTTACCAAGAGACCCAGTACTTC.

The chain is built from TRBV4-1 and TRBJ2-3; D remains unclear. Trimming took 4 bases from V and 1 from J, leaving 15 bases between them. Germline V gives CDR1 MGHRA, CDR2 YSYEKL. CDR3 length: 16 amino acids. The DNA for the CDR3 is TGCGCCAGCAGCCCTGGACCCCGCCGTGGCACAGATACGCAGTATTTT. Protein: CASSPGPRRGTDTQYF.

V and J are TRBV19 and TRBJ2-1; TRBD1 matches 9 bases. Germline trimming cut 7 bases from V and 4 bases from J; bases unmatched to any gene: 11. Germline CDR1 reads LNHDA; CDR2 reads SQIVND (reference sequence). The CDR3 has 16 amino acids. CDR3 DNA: TGTGCCAGTAAGCCTACCGGACAGGGGAATTACAATGAGCAGTTCTTC. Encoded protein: CASKPTGQGNYNEQFF.

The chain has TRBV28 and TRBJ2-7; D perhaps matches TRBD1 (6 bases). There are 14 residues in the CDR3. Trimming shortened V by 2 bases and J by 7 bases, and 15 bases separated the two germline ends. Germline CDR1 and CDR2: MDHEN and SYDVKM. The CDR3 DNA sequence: TGTGCCAGCAGTTTAGGGACACCCTCGGGGGAGCAGTACGTC. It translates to CASSLGTPSGEQYV.

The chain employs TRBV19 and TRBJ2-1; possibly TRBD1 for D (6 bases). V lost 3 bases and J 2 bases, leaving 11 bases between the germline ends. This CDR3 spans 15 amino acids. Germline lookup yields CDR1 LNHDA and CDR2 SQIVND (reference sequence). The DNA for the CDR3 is TGTGCCAGTAGTATTGGGGGCGCCCCCTACAATGAGCAGTTCTTC. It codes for CASSIGGAPYNEQFF.

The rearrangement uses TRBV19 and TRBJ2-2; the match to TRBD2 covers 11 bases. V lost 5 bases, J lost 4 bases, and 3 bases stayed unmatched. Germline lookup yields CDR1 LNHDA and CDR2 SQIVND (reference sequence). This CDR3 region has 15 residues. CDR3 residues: CASSLGLAGTGELFF. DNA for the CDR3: TGTGCCAGTAGTCTCGGACTAGCGGGCACCGGGGAGCTGTTTTTT.

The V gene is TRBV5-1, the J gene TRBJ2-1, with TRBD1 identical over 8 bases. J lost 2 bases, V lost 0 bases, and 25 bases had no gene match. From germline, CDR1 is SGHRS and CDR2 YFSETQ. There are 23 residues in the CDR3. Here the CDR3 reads CASSLAPSPLTGVIFRTYNEQFF. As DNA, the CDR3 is TGCGCCAGCAGCTTGGCCCCGTCCCCTTTGACAGGGGTTATTTTCCGTACCTACAATGAGCAGTTCTTC.

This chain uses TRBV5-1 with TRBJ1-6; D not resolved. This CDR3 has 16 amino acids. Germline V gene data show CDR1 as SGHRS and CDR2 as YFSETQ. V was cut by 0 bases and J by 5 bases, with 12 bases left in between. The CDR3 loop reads CASSLEGHADNSPLHF. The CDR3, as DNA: TGCGCCAGCAGCTTGGAAGGGCACGCGGATAATTCACCCCTCCACTTT.

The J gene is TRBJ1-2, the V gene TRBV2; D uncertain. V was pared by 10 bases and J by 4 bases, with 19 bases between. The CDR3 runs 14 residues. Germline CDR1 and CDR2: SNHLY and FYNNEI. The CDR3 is CAIPHRSQFYGYTF. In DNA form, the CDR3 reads TGTGCCATCCCCCACCGGAGCCAATTCTATGGCTACACCTTC.

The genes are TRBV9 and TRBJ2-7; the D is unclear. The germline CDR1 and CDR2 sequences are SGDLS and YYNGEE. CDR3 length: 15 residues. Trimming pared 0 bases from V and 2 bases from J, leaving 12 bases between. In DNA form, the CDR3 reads TGTGCCAGCAGCGTAGTTGGCGGTGCGACCTACGAGCAGTACTTC. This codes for CASSVVGGATYEQYF.